Below, 13 T cell receptor beta chains from the same sample are listed, as sequenced in a study of human T cells and chemical hapten exposure. Indicated time point: patch test 1, 2 weeks after DPC sensitization. Described treatment: therapeutic diphenylcyclopropenone sensitization with weekly scalp DPC. TCRdb redid the calling of the RACE reads with MiXCR, one entry per CDR3 protein. The sample shows 180,000 or so distinct CDR3 sequences, approximately 14% of them seen only once. Sequencing was performed on whole blood, taken in connection with sensitization to the hapten diphenylcyclopropenone (DPC). Receptors originate from a woman aged 25 to 39 with alopecia areata. Some clones in this sample may be carry-over from other donors' samples.

This rearrangement joins TRBV6-1 to TRBJ2-7; D perhaps matches TRBD2 (6 bases). The CDR3 sequence is 15 residues long. Deletions cut 6 bases from V and 0 bases from J, with 15 bases between. CDR1 and CDR2 from the germline V gene are MNHNS and SASEGT. The CDR3 spells CASRKSRELSYEQYF. As DNA, the CDR3 is TGTGCCAGCAGGAAGAGTCGGGAGCTCTCCTACGAGCAGTACTTC.

This clonotype was seen a handful of times. V gene TRBV29-1 combines with J gene TRBJ2-1; D gene uncertain. The germline gives CDR1 SQVTM, CDR2 ANQGSEA. The CDR3 is 11 residues long. Trimming took off 4 bases at V and 9 bases at J, with 10 bases between the two ends. The CDR3 here is CSVVQYGEQFF. In nucleotides, the CDR3 is TGCAGCGTTGTGCAGTACGGTGAGCAGTTCTTC.

V gene TRBV4-3 combines with J gene TRBJ1-2; no reliable D call. The CDR3 totals 16 residues. V was cut by 0 bases and J by 5 bases, with 16 bases left in between. CDR1 LGHNA and CDR2 YSLEER come from the germline V gene. The CDR3 bases are TGCGCCAGCAGCCAAGAGGAGGCAGTGGGCCGTTATGGCTACACCTTC. Translated, it gives CASSQEEAVGRYGYTF.

This clonotype has just a few counts. The V call is TRBV7-6, the J call TRBJ2-3; D may correspond to TRBD1 or TRBD2 (5 bases each). This CDR3 spans 15 amino acids. Deletions cut 1 base from V and 3 bases from J, with 11 bases between. Germline CDR1 and CDR2: SGHVS and FNYEAQ. This chain's CDR3 is CASSLDEGLTDTQYF. CDR3 coding DNA: TGTGCCAGCAGCTTAGACGAGGGGTTAACAGATACGCAGTATTTT.

The sample holds a few counts of this clonotype. The chain is built from TRBV20-1 and TRBJ2-5, with TRBD2 matching over 11 bases. This CDR3 region has 17 residues. Trimming took 3 bases from V and 7 from J; bases not matched to a gene: 16. The V gene's germline CDR1 is DFQATT and CDR2 SNEGSKA (reference sequence). The CDR3 DNA reads TGCAGTGCTAGGCCCACCGGTACTAGCGGGGGAATCGGGACCCAGTACTTC. Its protein product is CSARPTGTSGGIGTQYF.

The chain uses TRBV5-4 and TRBJ2-1; 8 nucleotides agree with TRBD2. The junction had 8 bases not matched to a gene; V was cut back by 0 bases and J by 9 bases. CDR1 and CDR2 (germline): SGHNT, YYREEE (reference sequence). The CDR3 is 15 amino acids. The CDR3 here is CASSLVASGYGEQFF. The CDR3, as DNA: TGTGCCAGCAGCTTGGTGGCTAGCGGGTACGGTGAGCAGTTCTTC.

A few counts support this clonotype. This chain connects TRBV6-2 or TRBV6-3 to TRBJ1-1, with TRBD1 as a possible D gene (5 bases). Deletions cut 2 bases from V and 1 base from J, with 14 bases between. CDR1 and CDR2 from the germline V gene are MNHEY and SVGEGT. The CDR3 runs to 16 residues. Here the CDR3 reads CASSYGQGLRNTEAFF. In DNA, the CDR3 is TGTGCCAGCAGTTACGGTCAGGGACTACGGAACACTGAAGCTTTCTTT.

The CDR3 DNA reads as TGTGCCAGCTCACCAGGGGTAGATGGCTACACCTTC. As protein: CASSPGVDGYTF. This chain connects TRBV18 to TRBJ1-2; D is undetermined. V was trimmed by 2 bases and J by 6 bases, leaving 7 bases between them. Germline CDR1 and CDR2: KGHSH and LQKENI. This CDR3 comprises 12 residues. Supplemented by reference TRBV18 and TRBJ1-2, the full variable domain reads NAGVMQNPRHLVRRRGQEARLRCSPMKGHSHVYWYRQLPEEGLKFMVYLQKENIIDESGMPKERFSAEFPKEGPSILRIQQVVRGDSAAYFCASSPGVDGYTFGSGTRLTVV.

The genes are TRBV28 and TRBJ1-4; D is undetermined. The CDR3 extends over 15 amino acids. Germline lookup yields CDR1 MDHEN and CDR2 SYDVKM. Trimming took 1 base from V and 9 from J, leaving 15 bases between them. This CDR3 reads CASSLSGSLRKKLFF. In nucleotides, the CDR3 is TGTGCCAGCAGTTTATCAGGCAGCCTTAGGAAAAAACTGTTTTTT.

The chain couples TRBV3-1 to TRBJ2-2; no definite D call. Deletions cut 0 bases from V and 7 bases from J, with 12 bases between. The CDR3 totals 15 residues. Germline CDR1 and CDR2: LGHDT and YNNKEL (reference sequence). For the CDR3, the DNA is TGTGCCAGCAGCCAAGATGGGCCCAGACTCGGGGAGCTGTTTTTT. It is translated as CASSQDGPRLGELFF. Supplemented by reference TRBV3-1 and TRBJ2-2, the full variable domain reads DTAVSQTPKYLVTQMGNDKSIKCEQNLGHDTMYWYKQDSKKFLKIMFSYNNKELIINETVPNRFSPKSPDKAHLNLHINSLELGDSAVYFCASSQDGPRLGELFFGEGSRLTVL.

The chain uses TRBV6-1 and TRBJ2-2; 8 nucleotides line up with TRBD2. The CDR3 spans 17 residues. Looked up from germline, CDR1 is MNHNS and CDR2 is SASEGT. The V gene end was trimmed by 0 bases and the J gene end by 3 bases; junction bases not matched to a gene: 6. In DNA form, the CDR3 reads TGTGCCAGCAGTGAAGCGCCGACTAGCGCCTACACCGGGGAGCTGTTTTTT. This gives the protein CASSEAPTSAYTGELFF.

This clonotype was found a few times. The chain carries TRBV12-3 or TRBV12-4 and TRBJ2-5, with TRBD1 identical over 7 bases. The CDR3 covers 14 residues. After removal of 7 bases from V and 1 base from J, the junction contained 6 bases not matched to a gene. The DNA for the CDR3 is TGTGCCAGCAATTTCCCAGGGGGCCAAGAGACCCAGTACTTC. Protein: CASNFPGGQETQYF.

This clonotype was counted only a few times. This rearrangement joins TRBV7-9 to TRBJ1-4; weak D call: TRBD1 (6 bases). Germline values: CDR1 SEHNR, CDR2 FQNEAQ (reference sequence). CDR3 length: 13 amino acids. The V and J ends lost 3 bases and 8 bases respectively, with 10 bases between them. CDR3 sequence: CASSFPGAEKLFF. CDR3 DNA sequence: TGTGCCAGCAGCTTCCCGGGGGCGGAAAAACTGTTTTTT. Combining the CDR3 with reference TRBV7-9 and TRBJ1-4 gives the whole variable domain DTGVSQNPRHKITKRGQNVTFRCDPISEHNRLYWYRQTLGQGPEFLTYFQNEAQLEKSRLLSDRFSAERPKGSFSTLEIQRTEQGDSAMYLCASSFPGAEKLFFGSGTQLSVL.